This T cell receptor (beta chain) was captured by sequencing in a study of cytomegalovirus exposure and HLA in healthy donors. Losses at the gene ends were 4 bases for V and 1 base for J; bases not matched to a gene: 7. The CDR3 contains 17 residues. Germline-derived CDR1 and CDR2 are MNHEY and SMNVEV (reference sequence). 60 Vbeta and 13 Jbeta primers were used in PCR. Sequencing was performed with immunoSEQ multiplex PCR; in TCRdb, only in-frame clones are kept and a portion is missing. The sample lists fewer than 300,000 clones, 70% to 90% occurring once. Healthy bone marrow donors made up the donors.

The material sequenced was PBMCs. The origin of this receptor is a man aged 40-49 years in good health and CMV-seropositive. The chain uses TRBV27 and TRBJ1-1, with 12 bases identical to TRBD1. In DNA, the CDR3 is TGTGCCAGCAGTTCGGGACAGGGGGCCCATAAGAACACTGAAGCTTTCTTT. It yields the protein CASSSGQGAHKNTEAFF.